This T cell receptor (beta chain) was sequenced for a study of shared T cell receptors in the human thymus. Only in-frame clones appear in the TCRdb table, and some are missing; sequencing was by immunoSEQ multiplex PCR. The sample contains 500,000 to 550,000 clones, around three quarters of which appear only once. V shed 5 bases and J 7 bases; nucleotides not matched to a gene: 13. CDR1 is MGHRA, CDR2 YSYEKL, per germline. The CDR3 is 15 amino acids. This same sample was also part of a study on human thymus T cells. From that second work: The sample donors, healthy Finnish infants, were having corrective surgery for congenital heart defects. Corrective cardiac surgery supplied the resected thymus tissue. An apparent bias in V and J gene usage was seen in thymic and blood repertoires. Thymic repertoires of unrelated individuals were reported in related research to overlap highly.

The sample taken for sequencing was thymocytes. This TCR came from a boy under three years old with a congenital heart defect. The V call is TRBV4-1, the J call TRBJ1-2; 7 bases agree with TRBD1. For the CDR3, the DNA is TGCGCCAGCAGCGATGGGGACAGCCAGGCGTTTGGCTACACCTTC. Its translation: CASSDGDSQAFGYTF.